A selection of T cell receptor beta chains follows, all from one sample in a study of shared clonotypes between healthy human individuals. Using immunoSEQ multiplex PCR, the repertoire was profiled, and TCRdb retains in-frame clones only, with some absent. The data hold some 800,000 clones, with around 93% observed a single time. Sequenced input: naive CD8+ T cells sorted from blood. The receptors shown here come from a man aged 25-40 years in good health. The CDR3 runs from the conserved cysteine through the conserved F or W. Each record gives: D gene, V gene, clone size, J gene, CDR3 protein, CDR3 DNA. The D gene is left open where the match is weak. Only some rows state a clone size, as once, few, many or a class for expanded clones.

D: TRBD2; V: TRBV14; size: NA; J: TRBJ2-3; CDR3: CASSQDQWTSGSTDTQYF; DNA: TGTGCCAGCAGCCAAGATCAGTGGACTAGCGGGAGTACAGATACGCAGTATTTT
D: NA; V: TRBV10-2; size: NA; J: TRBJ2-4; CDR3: CASSQEGERDIQYF; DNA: TGCGCCAGCTCCCAGGAGGGAGAGAGGGACATTCAGTACTTC
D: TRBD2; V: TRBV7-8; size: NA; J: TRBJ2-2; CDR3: CASSLKGSGRARAGELFF; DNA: TGTGCCAGCAGCTTAAAGGGTAGCGGGAGGGCCCGGGCCGGGGAGCTGTTTTTT
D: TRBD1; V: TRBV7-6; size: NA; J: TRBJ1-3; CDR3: CASGGGTGGSPTHSGNTIYF; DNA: TGTGCCAGCGGAGGGGGCACAGGGGGATCCCCTACTCACTCTGGAAACACCATATATTTT
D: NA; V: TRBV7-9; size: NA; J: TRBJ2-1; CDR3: CASTKPRPNEQFF; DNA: TGTGCCAGCACGAAGCCCCGACCCAATGAGCAGTTCTTC
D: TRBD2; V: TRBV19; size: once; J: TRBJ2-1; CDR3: CASSIGEVLAAANEQFF; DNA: TGTGCCAGTAGTATAGGTGAGGTTCTAGCGGCAGCCAATGAGCAGTTCTTC
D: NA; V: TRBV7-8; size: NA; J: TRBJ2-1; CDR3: CASSARTFANEQFF; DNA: TGTGCCAGCAGCGCTCGTACTTTCGCCAATGAGCAGTTCTTC
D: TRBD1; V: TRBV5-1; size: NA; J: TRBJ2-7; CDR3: CASSMGQGGLLYEQYF; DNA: TGCGCCAGCAGCATGGGACAGGGAGGACTTCTGTACGAGCAGTACTTC
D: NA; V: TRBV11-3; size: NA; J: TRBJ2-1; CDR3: CASSLGALYEQFF; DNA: TGTGCCAGCAGCTTAGGGGCTCTGTATGAGCAGTTCTTC
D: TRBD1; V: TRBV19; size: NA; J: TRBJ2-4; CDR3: CASSILSGQRQGQNIQYF; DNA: TGTGCCAGTAGTATTTTATCGGGTCAGAGACAGGGTCAAAACATTCAGTACTTC
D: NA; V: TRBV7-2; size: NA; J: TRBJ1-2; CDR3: CASSLEGFNYGYTF; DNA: TGTGCCAGCAGCTTAGAGGGTTTTAACTATGGCTACACCTTC
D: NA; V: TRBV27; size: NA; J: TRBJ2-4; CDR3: CASSLSGLKNIQYF; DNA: TGTGCCAGCAGTTTATCGGGGCTGAAAAACATTCAGTACTTC